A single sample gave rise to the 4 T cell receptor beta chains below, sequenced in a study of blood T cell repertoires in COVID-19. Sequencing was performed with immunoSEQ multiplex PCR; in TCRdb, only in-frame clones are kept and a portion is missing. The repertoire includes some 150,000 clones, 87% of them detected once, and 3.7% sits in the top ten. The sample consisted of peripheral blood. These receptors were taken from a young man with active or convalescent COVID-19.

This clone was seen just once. As DNA, the CDR3 is TGTGCCACCAGCCCACAGGAGAGCTCTGGAAACACCATATATTTT. This encodes CATSPQESSGNTIYF. The rearrangement joins TRBV15 to TRBJ1-3; possible D gene TRBD1, 5 bases. CDR3 size: 15 residues. Between the trimmed V and J ends, which lost 5 bases and 0 bases, there was a span of 11 bases. Germline CDR1 is LNHNV and CDR2 is YYDKDF (reference sequence).

CDR3 DNA sequence: TGTGCCAGCTCACCCACCGGTGGGCAGAACTACAATGAGCAGTTCTTC. It encodes CASSPTGGQNYNEQFF. The chain couples TRBV18 to TRBJ2-1; D uncertain. The V gene lost 3 bases and the J gene lost 3 bases, with 15 bases spanning the gap. The CDR3 covers 16 residues. Germline CDR1 and CDR2: KGHSH and LQKENI.

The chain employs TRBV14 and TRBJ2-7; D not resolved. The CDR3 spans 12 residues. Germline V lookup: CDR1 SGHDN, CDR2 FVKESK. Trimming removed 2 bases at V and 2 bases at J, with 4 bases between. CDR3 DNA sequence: TGTGCCAGCAGCCAATCCACCTACGAGCAGTACTTC. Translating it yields CASSQSTYEQYF.

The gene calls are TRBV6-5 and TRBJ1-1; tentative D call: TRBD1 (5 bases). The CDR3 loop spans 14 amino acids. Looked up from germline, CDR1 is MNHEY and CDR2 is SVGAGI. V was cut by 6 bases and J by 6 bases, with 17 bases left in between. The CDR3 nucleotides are TGTGCCAGCAGCTCCTTTTCAGGGTCGGCTGAAGCTTTCTTT. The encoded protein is CASSSFSGSAEAFF.